This record concerns one TCR beta chain sequence. These data originate in a study of control samples from healthy donors and cancer patients. The CDR3 is 16 residues long. Germline loops: CDR1 SGHRS, CDR2 YFSETQ. V lost 3 bases, J lost 2 bases, and 12 bases lay in between. Sequenced by immunoSEQ multiplex PCR; TCRdb stores in-frame clones only, minus some. This sample has more than 25,000 clones, with around 91% found just once. The specimen was PBMCs. This clonotype was obtained from a man aged 50-60 years with lung cancer. This chain connects TRBV5-1 to TRBJ1-6; D may be TRBD1 (5 bases). The CDR3 bases are TGCGCCAGCAGCTCCGGGGACGGTACCTATAATTCACCCCTCCACTTT. As protein: CASSSGDGTYNSPLHF.